The 2 T cell receptor beta chains presented below share a single source sample, sequenced in a study of PD-L1 blockade in urothelial cancer. Time point described: pretreatment peripheral blood. Here immunoSEQ multiplex PCR was the method, and the copy in TCRdb shows in-frame clones only, minus some. This table has 60,000 to 70,000 clones, around 86% appearing once. Material: PBMCs, obtained around atezolizumab (anti-PD-L1) treatment. The source of these receptors is a man between 65 and 85 years old with urothelial cancer.

The chain links TRBV5-1 to TRBJ1-4; 8 nucleotides line up with TRBD1. Germline values: CDR1 SGHRS, CDR2 YFSETQ. The CDR3 totals 15 residues. V was pared by 3 bases and J by 5 bases, with 6 bases of the junction left unmatched. Written as DNA, the CDR3 is TGCGCCAGCAGCTGGGCGGGACAGGACAATGAAAAACTGTTTTTT. It yields the protein CASSWAGQDNEKLFF. Full variable domain (missing parts from reference TRBV5-1 and TRBJ1-4): KAGVTQTPRYLIKTRGQQVTLSCSPISGHRSVSWYQQTPGQGLQFLFEYFSETQRNKGNFPGRFSGRQFSNSRSEMNVSTLELGDSALYLCASSWAGQDNEKLFFGSGTQLSVL.

This rearrangement joins TRBV2 to TRBJ1-4; 7 bases are a match to TRBD1. Germline V gene data show CDR1 as SNHLY and CDR2 as FYNNEI. Unmatched junction bases numbered 8, after V lost 4 bases and J lost 0 bases. This CDR3 comprises 17 residues. Written as DNA, the CDR3 is TGTGCCAGCAGTGTGGAGGGACAGACTACAACTAATGAAAAACTGTTTTTT. Residues: CASSVEGQTTTNEKLFF.